This T cell receptor beta chain was retrieved from a study of OX40 agonist ivuxolimab in advanced cancers. General study points: Among the lowest peripheral clonal expansion occurred in 0.1-3.0 mg/kg partial responders.

Germline values: CDR1 PRHDT, CDR2 FYEKMQ (reference sequence). The CDR3 length is 14 residues. With 5 bases clipped from V and 2 bases from J, the junction kept 6 bases outside the gene matches. No patient had autoimmune disease or received systemic immunosuppression. This clone was observed a few times. What it binds is unknown. Clones were read by immunoSEQ multiplex PCR, and TCRdb kept only the in-frame ones, dropping some. This sample has 66,000 or so clones; approximately 86% occur once, and the top ten carry around 2%. V is TRBV13 and J is TRBJ2-7; 7 bases are shared with TRBD2. The sample here was CD4+ or CD8+ T cells sorted from blood, taken in a trial of the OX40 agonist ivuxolimab. The receptor was isolated from an adult with an advanced solid tumor such as melanoma, head and neck, liver or kidney cancer. The CDR3 loop reads CASSGGVPPYEQYF. As DNA, the CDR3 is TGTGCCAGCAGCGGGGGGGTACCTCCCTACGAGCAGTACTTC.